The next 12 T cell receptor beta chains were all read from a single sample in a study of blood T cell repertoires in COVID-19. Repertoires were generated with immunoSEQ multiplex PCR, while TCRdb's copy carries only in-frame clones and drops some. The sample lists some 130,000 clones; roughly 90% were seen once. The sample comprised peripheral blood. These TCRs come from a man aged 70-80 years with active COVID-19.

V usage is TRBV6-5 and J usage is TRBJ1-6, with 9 bases aligning to TRBD1. The CDR3 length is 15 residues. Germline CDR1 reads MNHEY; CDR2 reads SVGAGI. J was trimmed by 10 bases and V by 7 bases; bases with no gene match: 11. CDR3 bases: TGTGCCAGCAACCCGGGGACAGGGAGGATCTCACCCCTCCACTTT. It codes for CASNPGTGRISPLHF.

V and J are TRBV24-1 and TRBJ2-7; 7 nucleotides match TRBD1. Germline assignment: CDR1 KGHDR and CDR2 SFDVKD. The CDR3 has 15 residues. The V gene end was trimmed by 4 bases and the J gene end by 6 bases; junction bases not matched to a gene: 11. CDR3: CATSERAGGMGEQYF. DNA of the CDR3: TGTGCCACCAGTGAGAGGGCAGGGGGTATGGGCGAGCAGTACTTC.

In this sample, this clone turned up once. The chain recombines TRBV6-2 or TRBV6-3 with TRBJ2-5, with D tentatively TRBD2 (6 bases). The CDR3 length is 15 residues. Germline CDR1 reads MNHEY; CDR2 reads SVGEGT. V lost 0 bases and J lost 5, with 13 bases in between. CDR3 sequence (DNA): TGTGCCAGCAGTTACTCCGGGAGCAGGGTCGAGACCCAGTACTTC. Translating gives CASSYSGSRVETQYF.

This clone appeared a single time. The genes are TRBV20-1 and TRBJ1-2; tentative D call: TRBD1 (5 bases). CDR3 length equals 13 residues. In germline, CDR1 is DFQATT, CDR2 SNEGSKA (reference sequence). The V end was cut by 3 bases, the J end by 4 bases, with 12 bases between. CDR3 loop: CSASESRVYGYTF. The DNA for the CDR3 is TGCAGTGCTAGTGAGAGCAGGGTCTATGGCTACACCTTC.

The table lists this clone with a few counts. The V gene is TRBV28, the J gene TRBJ2-7; 8 positions match TRBD1. Germline-derived CDR1 and CDR2 are MDHEN and SYDVKM. CDR3 length: 14 residues. Trimming removed 3 bases from V and 2 bases from J; junction bases left unmatched: 3. CDR3: CASSFSTGAYEQYF. In DNA form, the CDR3 reads TGTGCCAGCAGTTTCTCGACAGGGGCCTACGAGCAGTACTTC.

V gene TRBV5-1 combines with J gene TRBJ2-7; the match to TRBD1 covers 11 bases. V lost 1 base to trimming and J lost 1 base; unmatched junction nucleotides: 10. Germline V gives CDR1 SGHRS, CDR2 YFSETQ. The CDR3 is made up of 18 amino acids. CDR3 sequence reads: CASSLFPTGTGGSYEQYF. As DNA, the CDR3 is TGCGCCAGCAGCTTGTTCCCTACCGGGACAGGGGGTTCCTACGAGCAGTACTTC.

The J gene is TRBJ2-4, the V gene TRBV7-9; TRBD1 might be the D (5 bases). Germline CDR1 reads SEHNR; CDR2 reads FQNEAQ (reference sequence). V lost 5 bases and J 9 bases, leaving 23 bases between the germline ends. There are 16 residues in the CDR3. CDR3 coding DNA: TGTGCCAGCAGCCCCCCCGACGGATATTCTAGGGGCATTCAGTACTTC. Its protein is CASSPPDGYSRGIQYF.

V is TRBV24-1 and J is TRBJ2-1; 10 bases align to TRBD1. In germline, CDR1 is KGHDR, CDR2 SFDVKD. CDR3 length: 17 amino acids. V lost 4 bases to trimming and J lost 3 bases; unmatched junction nucleotides: 8. CDR3 bases: TGTGCCACCAGTGACATTGGGACAGGGGCGCTCTACAATGAGCAGTTCTTC. Amino acids: CATSDIGTGALYNEQFF.

V usage is TRBV27 and J usage is TRBJ1-6; TRBD1 might be the D (5 bases). Trimming took off 2 bases at V and 9 bases at J, with 8 bases between the two ends. The CDR3 is 13 residues long. Germline V gene sequence: CDR1 MNHEY, CDR2 SMNVEV (reference sequence). The CDR3 protein is CASSLSRVSPLHF. The CDR3 DNA is TGTGCCAGCAGTTTAAGCAGGGTTTCACCCCTCCACTTT.

The J gene is TRBJ2-1, the V gene TRBV6-5; 11 bases map to TRBD2. V gave up 8 bases and J gave up 5 bases; unmatched junction bases: 5. Germline CDR1 and CDR2: MNHEY and SVGAGI. The CDR3 runs to 14 residues. The CDR3 is CASLTSGSDNEQFF. CDR3 nucleotides: TGTGCCAGCTTAACTAGCGGGAGCGACAATGAGCAGTTCTTC.

This clone appeared once. The CDR3 region is CASRLGLWLAGIYEQYF. CDR3 DNA: TGTGCAAGTCGCTTAGGTTTATGGCTAGCGGGAATCTACGAGCAGTACTTC. The chain is built from TRBV12-2 and TRBJ2-7; TRBD2, the D gene given by the table, was not confirmed from the DNA. TRBV12-2 is an annotated pseudogene. The CDR3 spans 17 residues.

The rearrangement uses TRBV24-1 and TRBJ1-4; 7 bases align to TRBD1. The CDR3 loop spans 16 amino acids. V was pared by 3 bases and J by 5 bases, with 8 bases of the junction left unmatched. Germline V gene sequence: CDR1 KGHDR, CDR2 SFDVKD. CDR3 nucleotide sequence: TGTGCCACCAGTGATGGGACGGGACAGCGGAATGAAAAACTGTTTTTT. This encodes CATSDGTGQRNEKLFF.